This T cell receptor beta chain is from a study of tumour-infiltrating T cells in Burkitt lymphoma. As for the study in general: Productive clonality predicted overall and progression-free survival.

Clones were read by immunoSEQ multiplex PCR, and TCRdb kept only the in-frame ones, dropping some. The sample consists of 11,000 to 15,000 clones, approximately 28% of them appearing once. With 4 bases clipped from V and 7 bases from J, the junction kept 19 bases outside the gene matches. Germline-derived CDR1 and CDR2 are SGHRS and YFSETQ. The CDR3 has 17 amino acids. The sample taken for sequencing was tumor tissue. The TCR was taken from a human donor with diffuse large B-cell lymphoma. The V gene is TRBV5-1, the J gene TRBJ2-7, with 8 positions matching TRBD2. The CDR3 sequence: CASSLQASSGVPVEQYF. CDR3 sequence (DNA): TGCGCCAGCAGCCTCCAAGCGAGTAGCGGGGTCCCTGTGGAGCAGTACTTC.